This T cell receptor beta chain was retrieved from a study of control samples from healthy donors and cancer patients. Sequenced by immunoSEQ multiplex PCR; TCRdb stores in-frame clones only, minus some. The sample lists roughly 13,000 clones, approximately 80% occurring once. This clone was counted once. The specimen was formalin-fixed, paraffin-embedded tissue. This clonotype was obtained from a male donor with melanoma.

CDR3 region: CASSEADQAANTGELFF. DNA for the CDR3: TGTGCCAGCAGTGAAGCAGACCAGGCAGCGAACACCGGGGAGCTGTTTTTT. V and J are TRBV6-1 and TRBJ2-2; D remains unclear. Germline V CDR1 and CDR2: MNHNS, SASEGT. This CDR3 region has 17 residues. Trimming stripped 0 bases from V and 0 bases from J, with 11 bases between.